The 22 T cell receptor beta chains reported below all come from one sample, sequenced in a study of radiation and T cells in renal cell carcinoma. Data came from immunoSEQ multiplex PCR; TCRdb stores just in-frame clones and leaves some out. The sample has about 86,000 clones; around four fifths are singletons. Time point: blood 4 weeks post-SBRT, at nephrectomy. Treatment defined: 15 Gy SBRT to primary tumor, nephrectomy 4 weeks later. The sample here was blood, taken from a patient whose treatment included radiotherapy and nephrectomy. These receptor sequences come from a man aged 45-60 years with renal cell carcinoma.

For the CDR3, the DNA is TGTGCCAGCATCTTACAGGGCCCCTACGAGCAGTACTTC. This gives the protein CASILQGPYEQYF. The rearrangement joins TRBV6-4 to TRBJ2-7; a possible D gene is TRBD1 (6 bases). This CDR3 spans 13 amino acids. Germline V CDR1 and CDR2: MRHNA, SNTAGT. Trimming removed 7 bases from V and 2 bases from J, with 12 bases in between.

This clone is a singleton in its sample. The gene calls are TRBV6-4 and TRBJ2-7; 7 bases map to TRBD2. This CDR3 has 13 amino acids. The germline CDR1 and CDR2 sequences are MRHNA and SNTAGT. The V and J ends lost 2 bases and 6 bases, in that order; junction bases with no gene match: 4. CDR3 in DNA: TGTGCCAGCAGTGACAGGGCGGGAGTCGAGCAGTACTTC. Translated, it gives CASSDRAGVEQYF.

The chain has TRBV30 and TRBJ1-3; no clear D gene. Germline lookup yields CDR1 GTSNPN and CDR2 SVGIG (reference sequence). With 3 bases removed from V and 4 bases from J, the gap between germline ends came to 4 bases. There are 11 residues in the CDR3. The CDR3 region has the DNA TGTGCCTGGAGCCTAGGAAACACCATATATTTT. Amino acids: CAWSLGNTIYF.

The chain couples TRBV10-3 to TRBJ1-2; no definite D call. With 7 bases removed from V and 7 bases from J, the gap between germline ends came to 16 bases. CDR1 and CDR2 (germline): ENHRY, SYGVKD. CDR3 length: 13 amino acids. CDR3 nucleotides: TGTGCCATCACAGGACTCCAAGGAGGTGGCTACACCTTC. Its protein is CAITGLQGGGYTF.

The rearrangement joins TRBV2 to TRBJ2-1, with TRBD1 matching over 7 bases. The CDR3 sequence is 13 residues long. Germline CDR1 SNHLY, CDR2 FYNNEI. The V segment lost 6 bases and the J segment 9 bases; nucleotides outside the gene matches: 8. The CDR3 nucleotides read TGTGCCAGCAGAACAGGGGTGGGAGTTGAGCAGTTCTTC. Translated, it gives CASRTGVGVEQFF.

The V gene is TRBV27, the J gene TRBJ2-1; perhaps D is TRBD1 or TRBD2 (7 bases each). Germline lookup yields CDR1 MNHEY and CDR2 SMNVEV (reference sequence). The CDR3 runs 15 residues. The ends were cut back, 3 bases at V and 12 bases at J, with 21 bases in the middle. The CDR3 DNA reads as TGTGCCAGCAGTTTTGGCCAGGGGGGGACTTTGGGGCAGTTCTTC. Translated: CASSFGQGGTLGQFF.

V and J are TRBV2 and TRBJ1-4; no definite D call. This CDR3 is 13 amino acids long. Germline V CDR1 and CDR2: SNHLY, FYNNEI. V shed 6 bases and J shed 5 bases, with 10 bases lying between them. The CDR3 coding sequence is TGTGCCAGCAGGGAGGACCGGAATGAAAAACTGTTTTTT. This codes for CASREDRNEKLFF.

The chain links TRBV6-6 to TRBJ1-4; D possibly corresponds to TRBD1 (6 bases). Trimming cost V 0 bases and J 8 bases, with 13 bases left between them. The CDR3 extends over 15 amino acids. Germline values: CDR1 MNHNY, CDR2 SVGAGI (reference sequence). The CDR3 loop is CASSYSGGFREKLFF. In DNA, the CDR3 is TGTGCCAGCAGTTACTCAGGGGGGTTTCGGGAAAAACTGTTTTTT.

There are a few counts of this clone. The rearrangement links TRBV19 to TRBJ1-2, with a weak D call TRBD1 (6 bases). The germline V gene has CDR1 LNHDA and CDR2 SQIVND (reference sequence). V lost 7 bases, J lost 4 bases, and 16 bases lay in between. This CDR3 is built from 14 residues. CDR3 sequence (DNA): TGTGCCAGTATAAGCGAGGGGGTTGGCTATGGCTACACCTTC. Translated: CASISEGVGYGYTF.

This sequence joins TRBV27 and TRBJ1-5; D ambiguous. CDR1 and CDR2 (germline): MNHEY, SMNVEV (reference sequence). This CDR3 comprises 18 residues. V was pared by 6 bases and J by 0 bases, with 21 bases between. The CDR3 bases are TGTGCCAGCAGCCTATGGAGCCCAGGCGGGTATAGCAATCAGCCCCAGCATTTT. It yields the protein CASSLWSPGGYSNQPQHF.

CDR3 nucleotides: TGTGCCAGCGGCGGGGGGTTAATAGATACGCAGTATTTT. Amino acid sequence: CASGGGLIDTQYF. The gene calls are TRBV7-9 and TRBJ2-3; 8 bases align to TRBD2. Germline V gene sequence: CDR1 SEHNR, CDR2 FQNEAQ (reference sequence). This CDR3 is built from 13 residues. Germline trimming cut 8 bases from V and 5 bases from J; bases unmatched to any gene: 6.

The rearrangement joins TRBV28 to TRBJ2-7; 8 bases map to TRBD1. CDR3 size: 15 residues. The ends lost 1 base at V and 4 bases at J; junction bases unmatched: 6. The V gene's germline CDR1 is MDHEN and CDR2 SYDVKM. The CDR3 bases are TGTGCCAGCAGTTTATCCCGGACAGGGAGGTACGAGCAGTACTTC. Its protein product is CASSLSRTGRYEQYF. Using reference TRBV28 and TRBJ2-7 for the parts outside the CDR3, the full variable domain is DVKVTQSSRYLVKRTGEKVFLECVQDMDHENMFWYRQDPGLGLRLIYFSYDVKMKEKGDIPEGYSVSREKKERFSLILESASTNQTSMYLCASSLSRTGRYEQYFGPGTRLTVT.

There are a few counts of this clone. The V and J genes are TRBV28 and TRBJ1-4, with 9 bases lining up with TRBD1. Germline V lookup: CDR1 MDHEN, CDR2 SYDVKM. V dropped 4 bases and J dropped 4; count of bases not matched to a gene: 4. The CDR3 consists of 15 residues. CDR3 coding DNA: TGTGCCAGCAGTTGGGCGGGACAGGGTAATGAAAAACTGTTTTTT. Translated: CASSWAGQGNEKLFF.

The chain recombines TRBV2 with TRBJ2-7; the D is unclear. Trimming removed 8 bases from V and 4 bases from J, with 6 bases in between. Germline V gives CDR1 SNHLY, CDR2 FYNNEI. The CDR3 runs 10 residues. CDR3 loop: CASGFYEQYF. In DNA, the CDR3 is TGTGCCAGCGGTTTTTACGAGCAGTACTTC.

The gene calls are TRBV4-1 and TRBJ2-1, with 12 bases that match TRBD2. In germline, CDR1 is MGHRA, CDR2 YSYEKL. The length of the CDR3 is 16 residues. After removal of 2 bases from V and 5 bases from J, the junction contained 4 bases not matched to a gene. CDR3 nucleotides: TGCGCCAGCAGCCAACGGACTAGCGGGGTAGACAATGAGCAGTTCTTC. Amino acids: CASSQRTSGVDNEQFF.

V gene TRBV5-1 combines with J gene TRBJ1-2, with 8 bases fitting TRBD1. V lost 1 base and J lost 2; bases outside the gene matches: 7. Germline V gene data show CDR1 as SGHRS and CDR2 as YFSETQ. The CDR3 is 16 amino acids. The CDR3 sequence: CASSLLSAGGNYGYTF. CDR3 coding DNA: TGCGCCAGCAGCTTGCTTTCGGCAGGGGGCAACTATGGCTACACCTTC.

This chain uses TRBV4-1 with TRBJ2-7; D unresolved. V shed 0 bases and J shed 3 bases, with 12 bases lying between them. Germline CDR1 and CDR2: MGHRA and YSYEKL. This CDR3 region has 15 residues. CDR3 DNA: TGCGCCAGCAGCCAAGATCCAGGCCCTTTCTACGAGCAGTACTTC. It specifies CASSQDPGPFYEQYF.

This clone was observed once. V is TRBV7-2 and J is TRBJ2-7; no reliable D call. The CDR3 length is 16 residues. Trimming shortened V by 4 bases and J by 0 bases, and 16 bases separated the two germline ends. Per germline, CDR1 SGHTA and CDR2 FQGNSA. This CDR3 is CASSSPRLLGSYEQYF. The CDR3 bases are TGTGCCAGCAGCTCCCCCCGGTTGTTGGGCTCCTACGAGCAGTACTTC.

J is TRBJ2-5 and V is TRBV18, with D perhaps assigned TRBD1 or TRBD2 (6 bases each). V lost 6 bases and J 0 bases, leaving 8 bases between the germline ends. Per the germline V gene, CDR1 is KGHSH and CDR2 is LQKENI. The CDR3 spans 13 residues. CDR3 in DNA: TGTGCCAGCTCGCGGGACAACCAAGAGACCCAGTACTTC. It specifies CASSRDNQETQYF.

The rearrangement links TRBV6-5 to TRBJ1-4; 9 bases align to TRBD1. The CDR3 extends over 15 amino acids. Germline V gene sequence: CDR1 MNHEY, CDR2 SVGAGI. V lost 6 bases, J lost 5 bases, and 7 bases stayed unmatched. CDR3 bases: TGTGCCAGCAGGGAGACGACAGGGGGAAATGAAAAACTGTTTTTT. This encodes CASRETTGGNEKLFF.

The chain is built from TRBV2 and TRBJ2-5, with 15 bases identical to TRBD2. CDR3 length: 17 amino acids. The V segment lost 5 bases and the J segment 5 bases; nucleotides outside the gene matches: 9. Looked up from germline, CDR1 is SNHLY and CDR2 is FYNNEI. In DNA, the CDR3 is TGTGCCAGCAGTTACTCCGGACTAGCGGGGGGGATGGAGACCCAGTACTTC. Amino acid sequence: CASSYSGLAGGMETQYF.

This chain joins TRBV2 and TRBJ1-1; D is perhaps TRBD1 (5 bases). Germline-derived CDR1 and CDR2 are SNHLY and FYNNEI. The V end was cut by 4 bases, the J end by 1 base, with 7 bases between. The length of the CDR3 is 13 residues. The CDR3 sequence is CASSGDWNTEAFF. The CDR3 DNA is TGTGCCAGCAGTGGGGACTGGAACACTGAAGCTTTCTTT.